This TCR beta chain was identified during a study of cytomegalovirus exposure and HLA in healthy donors (dated by TCRdb to about 2017). In terms of the full investigation: An earlier analysis of roughly 630 of the donors reported approximately 300 Gb of sequence data and some 120 million unique TCR beta sequences from about 179 million T cells. Around 330 gigabases of sequencing data and about 92 million unique TCR sequences made up an early release that covered approximately 650 HLA-typed donors. Of the roughly 400 genotyped donors, 65% to 90% were placed in the genetic ancestry cluster associated with self-reported Caucasian donors. The aim of the study was to test whether cataloging public T cell receptors could identify signatures of past pathogen exposure. The study used immunosequencing to profile the T cell repertoires of several hundred subjects and linked those repertoires to cytomegalovirus serostatus. In addition to the first cohort of several hundred subjects, a separate validation cohort of 100 to 150 different subjects was used. High-throughput TCR immunosequencing, statistical association of individual TCRs with disease status, and machine learning were combined to predict cytomegalovirus infection status. In a later analysis, previously published TCR beta repertoires from 670 or so donors were re-analyzed and high-resolution HLA genotyping was added so that TCR occurrence patterns could be studied. Rather than using new phenotypic data, the later analysis identified candidate immune exposures from TCR beta sequences and from how often those sequences occurred across donors. An earlier analysis of approximately 580 of the donors used high-throughput TCR beta sequencing to judge whether each TCR beta V gene segment behaved as functional or pseudogenic. Donor age, sex, ethnicity and CMV serostatus were compiled together with the repertoire data. Genome-wide SNP genotypes for about 65% of the roughly 670 donors were used in a later genetic analysis, which treated that subset as a discovery cohort. All discovery cohort repertoires had been generated using a single sequencing platform. Class I and class II HLA loci were covered by the typing at four-digit resolution. Typing coverage differed by locus: A, B, C, DRB1 and DQB1 were typed in about 620-630 donors, DQA1 in 522, DPA1 in some 600, and DPB1 in just under 490. Because of strong linkage in the cohort, roughly five DR-DQ haplotypes were treated as single units for association and clustering. Among about 370 genotyped donors of the cohort, an average of roughly 230,000 unique TCR beta nucleotide sequences was sequenced per donor, of which approximately 19% were non-productive. The study at large found these results: Several of the top co-occurrence clusters appeared to be linked to parvovirus B19, influenza, CMV and Epstein-Barr virus, according to a later analysis. Most CMV-associated TCR beta chains appeared to be HLA-restricted in a later analysis, and the HLA associations seemed to be driven largely by CMV exposure. In vitro tests confirmed that three of the cytomegalovirus-associated TCR beta chains recognize cytomegalovirus antigens. In the study, about 150 TCR beta chains were listed as associated with cytomegalovirus. In both the original and validation cohorts, the classifier was reported to diagnose cytomegalovirus status with high specificity and sensitivity. A later genetic analysis associated a missense DCLRE1C variant with V-gene and J-gene trimming of TCR beta chains, and an independent cohort replicated the association. A later analysis found that TCR association rates varied across HLA loci, with DRB1 alleles showing the most associated TCRs and HLA-C alleles the fewest. A further reported finding was that TCR beta sequences accurately predicted the HLA-A and HLA-B alleles for most subjects in the first cohort. A later genetic analysis reported fewer N-insertions in productive TCRs among donors in an Asian-associated ancestry cluster than the approximately 670-donor mean. The authors suggested that the approach could potentially be extended to other disease states and immunological phenotypes. The 87-base-pair reads could not distinguish some IMGT-functional V segments, including TRBV6-2 and TRBV6-3, so those segments were excluded. Presence/absence analyses assumed roughly uniform sequencing depth across donors, an assumption that may not hold. In this cohort, only TCR beta chains were sequenced, and detectable features were limited by the absence of alpha or paired-chain data. The only immune exposure information available for the cohort was CMV serostatus. Because HLA typing was missing for some donors at each locus, association tests included only the typed subset. A cluster of highly shared sequence variants was judged likely to be a technical artifact of the sequencing pipeline. A later analysis associated 16,951 TCR beta sequences with specific HLA alleles at a false discovery rate of 0.05. In an earlier analysis of more than 500 of the donors, most TCR beta V segments appeared in productive rearrangements about 87% or about 30% of the time, broadly matching IMGT annotations. In a later analysis, HLA-associated TCR beta chains were found to be more clonally expanded and to have lower generation probabilities than equally common non-associated chains. Strong co-occurrence of HLA alleles, especially DR and DQ, made assigning TCR associations to individual alleles difficult. Most TCR sequences were seen in very few donors, while some public TCRs were found in many individuals. Correlated functional status among segregating V segments might reflect linkage disequilibrium, but an unknown experimental factor could not be ruled out. Approximately 18 rarely observed V segments, including chromosome 9 orphons, were excluded from the earlier analysis of some 590 of the donors because counts were too low.

The method was the immunoSEQ multiplex PCR assay. For the multiplex PCR, a mixture combining 60 forward primers for TCR Vbeta segments and 13 reverse primers for TCR Jbeta segments was used. The CDR3 region of rearranged TCR beta genes was amplified from genomic DNA by a multiplex PCR assay. On the Illumina HiSeq System, the amplified TCR beta libraries were sequenced as 87-base-pair reads. The study's processing was this. In a later analysis, 80 million or so unique TCR beta chains were counted across the approximately 670 repertoires, and approximately 11 million of these chains were shared by at least two donors. Raw reads were error-corrected and collapsed into unique sequences by a nearest-neighbor algorithm in which closely related sequences were merged to remove PCR and sequencing errors. Alignment of CDR3 sequences to IMGT reference sequences was used to assign V, D and J gene segments. For a sequence to be retained, a match of at least six nucleotides to both a V gene segment and a J gene segment was required. Rearrangements were classified as productive when the CDR3 lacked stop codons and remained in frame with V and J, and all other rearrangements were classified as non-productive. CDR3 was defined according to IMGT convention as the region running from the second conserved V-encoded cysteine to the conserved J-encoded phenylalanine. Sequences without an unambiguous match to a single V gene segment were excluded from the earlier analysis of 500 to 700 of the donors. An earlier analysis of 450 to 650 of the donors called V segments functional above 56.7% productive rearrangements and segregating when the between-donor standard deviation exceeded 5%. To diagnose cytomegalovirus status from the catalog of TCR beta chain sequences, a statistical classification framework was built. A later analysis assigned V and J genes by comparing TCR nucleotide sequences with IMGT/GENE-DB human TR gene sequences. A later analysis assigned CDR3 sequences and most-parsimonious VDJ recombination scenarios with the TCRdist pipeline. In a later analysis, each TCR beta chain was defined by its CDR3 amino acid sequence together with its V-gene family, and reads without a unique V-gene family were excluded. To address suspected cross-contamination and a sequencing artifact, a later analysis removed a few hundred highly shared, low-generation-probability nucleotide sequences. In a later analysis, a clonal expansion index was calculated for each public chain from normalized within-repertoire ranks of inferred template counts. Generation probabilities in a later analysis came from a VDJ recombination model fitted to out-of-frame rearrangements, and those results were checked against IGoR. In a later analysis, hypergeometric tests were used to score TCR-TCR, TCR-HLA and TCR-CMV co-occurrence, with a repertoire-size bias correction applied to TCR pairs. False discovery rates were estimated in a later analysis by permuting HLA or CMV assignments 20 times. A later analysis grouped co-occurring TCRs with DBSCAN, adding TCRdist sequence similarity when clustering within HLA-allele-positive subsets. Co-occurrence clustering excluded repertoires with fewer than 30,000 or more than 120,000 public chains, plus five with anomalous nucleotide sharing. What TCRdb holds here is the immuneACCESS table cut down to in-frame rearrangements. Part of the clones is not present; checked against another copy, under half of the missing clones reflect an unresolved V gene, and the others are unexplained. That table gives V, J and clone size, and the DNA gave D and trimming. Counted in this sample were roughly 120,000 clones; 80% to 90% of them appeared once. Together, the top ten hold roughly 1.1% of the sample.

A distance of 8 bases separates the germline ends of V and J, which lose 3 bases and 5 bases respectively. Sequences MNHNS (CDR1) and SASEGT (CDR2) are obtained from the germline V gene. There are 13 amino acids in the CDR3, from cysteine to phenylalanine inclusive. Here the CDR3 DNA is all that survives: 39 bases in frame from base 1. The cohort consisted of 600 to 700 healthy bone marrow donors. Cohort members were all nominally healthy when sampled, although unrecorded immune exposures were likely present. The donor was CMV seronegative and belonged to the group of 352 seronegative cohort members. Each donor provided a peripheral blood sample, and peripheral blood mononuclear cells were used for TCR beta sequencing. Genomic DNA extraction from the blood cell samples was performed with the Qiagen DNeasy Blood Extraction Kit. This clone was observed once. Its antigen remains unidentified. No clone much larger than this one lies a single base away; base qualities are absent.

Sequenced: PBMCs. This sequence was found in a woman in her thirties in good health and CMV-seronegative. Here the chain combines TRBV6-1 and TRBJ1-3; TRBD1 is a possible D gene, resting on 5 matching bases. The CDR3 region reads CASSDRVRNTIYF. The sequence in DNA is TGTGCCAGCAGTGACAGGGTTAGAAACACCATATATTTT.